This TCR beta chain is drawn from a study of type 1 regulatory T cells. Study information: An in vitro protocol generated T-allo10, a Tr1-enriched, alloantigen-specific CD4 T cell product.

Germline lookup yields CDR1 SGHAT and CDR2 FQNNGV. The V gene end was trimmed by 3 bases and the J gene end by 10 bases; junction bases not matched to a gene: 8. CDR3 length: 13 amino acids. TCRdb redid the calling of the reads with MiXCR, one entry per CDR3 protein. The sample contains 80,000 to 100,000 distinct CDR3 sequences, about a third of which appear only once. The receptor was derived from a human donor in good health. The chain couples TRBV11-2 to TRBJ1-1; TRBD1 matches 7 bases. The sequencing sample was made of CD4+ T cells, either the whole sample or a sorted fraction (not recorded which). CDR3 in DNA: TGTGCCAGCAGCTTCAAACAGGGGCAGGTAGCTTTCTTT. Encoded protein: CASSFKQGQVAFF.